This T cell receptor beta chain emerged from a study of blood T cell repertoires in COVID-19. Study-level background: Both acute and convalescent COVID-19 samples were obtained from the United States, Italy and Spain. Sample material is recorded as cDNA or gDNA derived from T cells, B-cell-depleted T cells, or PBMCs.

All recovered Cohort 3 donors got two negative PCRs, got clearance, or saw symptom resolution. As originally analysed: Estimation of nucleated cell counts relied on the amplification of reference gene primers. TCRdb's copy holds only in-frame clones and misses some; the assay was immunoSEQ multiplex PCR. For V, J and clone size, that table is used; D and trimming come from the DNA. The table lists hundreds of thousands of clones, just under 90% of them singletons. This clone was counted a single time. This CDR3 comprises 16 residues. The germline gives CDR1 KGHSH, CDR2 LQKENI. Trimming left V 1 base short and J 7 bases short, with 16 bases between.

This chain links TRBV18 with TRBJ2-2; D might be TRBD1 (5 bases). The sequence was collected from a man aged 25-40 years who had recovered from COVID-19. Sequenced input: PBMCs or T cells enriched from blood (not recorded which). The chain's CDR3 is CASSPQSQGIGGELFF. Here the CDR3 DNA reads TGTGCCAGCTCACCACAATCCCAGGGTATCGGCGGGGAGCTGTTTTTT.